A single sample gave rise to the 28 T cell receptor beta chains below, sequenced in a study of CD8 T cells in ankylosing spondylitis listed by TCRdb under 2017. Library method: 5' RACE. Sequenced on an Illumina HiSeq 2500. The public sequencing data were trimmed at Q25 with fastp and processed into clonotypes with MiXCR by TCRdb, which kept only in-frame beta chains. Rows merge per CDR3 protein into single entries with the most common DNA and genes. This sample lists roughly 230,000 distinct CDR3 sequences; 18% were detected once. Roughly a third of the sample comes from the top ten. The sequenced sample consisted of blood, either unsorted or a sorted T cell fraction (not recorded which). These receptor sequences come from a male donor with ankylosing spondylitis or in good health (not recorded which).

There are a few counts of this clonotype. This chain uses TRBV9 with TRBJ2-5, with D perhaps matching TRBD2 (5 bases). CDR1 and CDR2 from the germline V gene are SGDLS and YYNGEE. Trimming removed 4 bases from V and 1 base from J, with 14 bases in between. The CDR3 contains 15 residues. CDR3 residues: CASSPSGLSQETQYF. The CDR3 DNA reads TGTGCCAGCAGCCCGAGCGGACTGTCCCAAGAGACCCAGTACTTC.

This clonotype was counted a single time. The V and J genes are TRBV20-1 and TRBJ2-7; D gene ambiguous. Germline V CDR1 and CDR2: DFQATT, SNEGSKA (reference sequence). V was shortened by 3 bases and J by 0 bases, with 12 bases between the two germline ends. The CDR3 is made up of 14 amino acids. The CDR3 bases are TGCAGTGCTAGGGGGTGGGAAGCCTCCTACGAGCAGTACTTC. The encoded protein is CSARGWEASYEQYF.

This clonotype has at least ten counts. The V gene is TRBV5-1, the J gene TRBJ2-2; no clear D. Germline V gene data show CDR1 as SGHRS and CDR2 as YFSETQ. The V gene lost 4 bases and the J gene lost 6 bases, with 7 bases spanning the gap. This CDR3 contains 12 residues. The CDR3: CASSKRPGELFF. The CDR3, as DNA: TGCGCCAGCAGCAAAAGGCCCGGGGAGCTGTTTTTT.

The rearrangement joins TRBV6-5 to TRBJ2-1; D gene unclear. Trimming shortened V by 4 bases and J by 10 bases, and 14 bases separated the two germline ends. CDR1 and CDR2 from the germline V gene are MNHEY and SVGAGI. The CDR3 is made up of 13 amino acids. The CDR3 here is CASSLLPGGEQFF. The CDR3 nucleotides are TGTGCCAGCAGTTTACTCCCCGGTGGAGAGCAGTTCTTC.

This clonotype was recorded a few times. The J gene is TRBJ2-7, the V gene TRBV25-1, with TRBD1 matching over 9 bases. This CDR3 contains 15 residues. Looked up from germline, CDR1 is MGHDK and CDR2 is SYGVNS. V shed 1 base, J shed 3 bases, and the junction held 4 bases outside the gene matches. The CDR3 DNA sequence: TGTGCCAGCAGTGAATCTACAGGGGGCCGCTACGAGCAGTACTTC. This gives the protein CASSESTGGRYEQYF.

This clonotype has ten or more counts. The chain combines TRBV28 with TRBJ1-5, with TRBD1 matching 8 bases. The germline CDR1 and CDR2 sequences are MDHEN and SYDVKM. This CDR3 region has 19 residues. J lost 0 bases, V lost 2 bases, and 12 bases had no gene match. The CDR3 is CASSLVKGQVIYSNQPQHF. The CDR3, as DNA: TGTGCCAGCAGTTTAGTGAAGGGACAGGTCATTTATAGCAATCAGCCCCAGCATTTT. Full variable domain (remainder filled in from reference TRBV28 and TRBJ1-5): DVKVTQSSRYLVKRTGEKVFLECVQDMDHENMFWYRQDPGLGLRLIYFSYDVKMKEKGDIPEGYSVSREKKERFSLILESASTNQTSMYLCASSLVKGQVIYSNQPQHFGDGTRLSIL.

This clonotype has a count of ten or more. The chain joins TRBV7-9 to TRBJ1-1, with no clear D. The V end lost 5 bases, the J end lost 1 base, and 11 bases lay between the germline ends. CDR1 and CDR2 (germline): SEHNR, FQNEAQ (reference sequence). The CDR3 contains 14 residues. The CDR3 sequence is CASSPGRSNTEAFF. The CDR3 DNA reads TGTGCCAGCAGCCCGGGCAGGTCGAACACTGAAGCTTTCTTT.

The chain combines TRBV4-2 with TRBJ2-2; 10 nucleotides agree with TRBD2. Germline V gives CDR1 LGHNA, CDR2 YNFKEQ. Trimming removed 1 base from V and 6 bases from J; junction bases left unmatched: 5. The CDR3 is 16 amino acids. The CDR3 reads CASSQVSGRAPGELFF. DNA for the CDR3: TGTGCCAGCAGCCAAGTAAGCGGGAGGGCACCCGGGGAGCTGTTTTTT.

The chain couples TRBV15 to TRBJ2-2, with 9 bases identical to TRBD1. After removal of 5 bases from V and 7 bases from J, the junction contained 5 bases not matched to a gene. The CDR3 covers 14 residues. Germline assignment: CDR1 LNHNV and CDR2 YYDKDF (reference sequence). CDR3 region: CATSGDREGGELFF. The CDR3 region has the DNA TGTGCCACCAGCGGGGACAGGGAGGGCGGGGAGCTGTTTTTT.

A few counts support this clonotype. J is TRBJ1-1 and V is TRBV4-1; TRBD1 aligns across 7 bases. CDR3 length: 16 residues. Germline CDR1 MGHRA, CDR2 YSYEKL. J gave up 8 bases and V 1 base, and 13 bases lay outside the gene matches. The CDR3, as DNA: TGCGCCAGCAGCCAAGGTGATGTCAGGGGGGAAGAAGAAGCTTTCTTT. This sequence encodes CASSQGDVRGEEEAFF.

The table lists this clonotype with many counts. The CDR3 DNA reads as TGTGCCAGCAGTTTAAGTGCAGGGGAGGTCGACAATGAGCAGTTCTTC. Translation: CASSLSAGEVDNEQFF. The chain has TRBV27 and TRBJ2-1; the D call may be TRBD1 or TRBD2 (6 bases each). The CDR3 totals 16 residues. V was cut by 2 bases and J by 5 bases, with 16 bases left in between. The V gene's germline CDR1 is MNHEY and CDR2 SMNVEV (reference sequence).

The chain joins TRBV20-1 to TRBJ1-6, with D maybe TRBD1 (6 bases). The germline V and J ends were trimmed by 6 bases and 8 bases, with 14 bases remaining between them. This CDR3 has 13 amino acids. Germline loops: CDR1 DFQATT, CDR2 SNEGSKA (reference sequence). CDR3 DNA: TGCAGTGCGGAACAGGGTGGAGATTCACCCCTCCACTTT. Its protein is CSAEQGGDSPLHF.

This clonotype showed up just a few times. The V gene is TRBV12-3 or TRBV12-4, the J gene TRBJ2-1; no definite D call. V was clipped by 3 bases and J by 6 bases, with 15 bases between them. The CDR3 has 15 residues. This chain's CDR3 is CASSFVGSPGNEQFF. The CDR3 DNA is TGTGCCAGCAGTTTTGTTGGATCTCCCGGCAATGAGCAGTTCTTC.

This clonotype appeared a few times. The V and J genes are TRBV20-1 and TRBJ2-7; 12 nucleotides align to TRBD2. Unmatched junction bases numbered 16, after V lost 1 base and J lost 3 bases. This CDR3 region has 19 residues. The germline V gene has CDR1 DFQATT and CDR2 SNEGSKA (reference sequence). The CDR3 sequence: CSARGRPDEGLAGNYEQYF. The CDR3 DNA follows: TGCAGTGCTAGAGGTCGCCCGGATGAAGGACTAGCGGGAAACTACGAGCAGTACTTC.

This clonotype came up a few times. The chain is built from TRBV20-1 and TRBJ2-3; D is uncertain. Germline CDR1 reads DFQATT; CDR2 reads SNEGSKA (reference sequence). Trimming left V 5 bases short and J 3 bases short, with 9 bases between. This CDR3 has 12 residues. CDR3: CSAPHGTDTQYF. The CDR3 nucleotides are TGCAGTGCTCCGCACGGGACAGATACGCAGTATTTT.

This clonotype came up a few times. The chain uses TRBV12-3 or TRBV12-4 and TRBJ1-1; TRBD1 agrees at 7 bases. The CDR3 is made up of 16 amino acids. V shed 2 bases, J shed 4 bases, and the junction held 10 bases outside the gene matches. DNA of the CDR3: TGTGCCAGCAGTTTAAGGGCAGGGGGAATTGGCACTGAAGCTTTCTTT. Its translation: CASSLRAGGIGTEAFF.

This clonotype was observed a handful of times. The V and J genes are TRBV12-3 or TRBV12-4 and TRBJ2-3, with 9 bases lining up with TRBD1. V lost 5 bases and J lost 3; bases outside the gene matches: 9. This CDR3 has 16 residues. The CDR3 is CASSPRDRATTDTQYF. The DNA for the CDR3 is TGTGCCAGCAGTCCCCGGGACAGGGCGACGACAGATACGCAGTATTTT.

In DNA form, the CDR3 reads TGTGCCAGCAGCGCGATTGGCGCGAGCTCCTACAATGAGCAGTTCTTC. It yields the protein CASSAIGASSYNEQFF. This chain uses TRBV7-2 with TRBJ2-1, with no clear D. Germline assignment: CDR1 SGHTA and CDR2 FQGNSA. The CDR3 extends over 16 amino acids. Trimming took 5 bases from V and 0 from J, leaving 14 bases between them.

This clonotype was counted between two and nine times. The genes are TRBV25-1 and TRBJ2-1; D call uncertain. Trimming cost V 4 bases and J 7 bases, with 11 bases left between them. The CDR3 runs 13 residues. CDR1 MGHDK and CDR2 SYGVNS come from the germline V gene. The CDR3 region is CASSAVTPNEQFF. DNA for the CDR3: TGTGCCAGCAGTGCGGTGACGCCTAATGAGCAGTTCTTC.

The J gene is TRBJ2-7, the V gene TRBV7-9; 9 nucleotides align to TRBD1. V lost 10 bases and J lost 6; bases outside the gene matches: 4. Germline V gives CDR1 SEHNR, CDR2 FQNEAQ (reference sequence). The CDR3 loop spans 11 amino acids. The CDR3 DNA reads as TGTGCCACCACAGGGGGCCTCGAGCAGTACTTC. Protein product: CATTGGLEQYF.

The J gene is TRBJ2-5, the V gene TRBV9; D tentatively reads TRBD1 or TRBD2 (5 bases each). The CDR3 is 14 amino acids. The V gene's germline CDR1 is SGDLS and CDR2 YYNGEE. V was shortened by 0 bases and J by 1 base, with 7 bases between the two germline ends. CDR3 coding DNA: TGTGCCAGCAGCGTAGTAGGGACCCAAGAGACCCAGTACTTC. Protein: CASSVVGTQETQYF.

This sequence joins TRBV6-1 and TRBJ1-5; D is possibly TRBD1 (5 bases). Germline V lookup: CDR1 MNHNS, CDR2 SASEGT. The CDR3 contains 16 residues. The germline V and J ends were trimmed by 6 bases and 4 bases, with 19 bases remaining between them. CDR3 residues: CASSIRDPGVNQPQHF. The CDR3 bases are TGTGCCAGCAGCATCCGGGACCCTGGGGTGAATCAGCCCCAGCATTTT.

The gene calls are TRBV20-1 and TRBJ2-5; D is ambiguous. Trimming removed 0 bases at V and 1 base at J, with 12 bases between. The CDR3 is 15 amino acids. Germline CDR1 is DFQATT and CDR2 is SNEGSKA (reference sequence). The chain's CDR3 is CSARDQMSAQETQYF. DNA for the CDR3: TGCAGTGCTAGAGATCAAATGTCAGCCCAAGAGACCCAGTACTTC.

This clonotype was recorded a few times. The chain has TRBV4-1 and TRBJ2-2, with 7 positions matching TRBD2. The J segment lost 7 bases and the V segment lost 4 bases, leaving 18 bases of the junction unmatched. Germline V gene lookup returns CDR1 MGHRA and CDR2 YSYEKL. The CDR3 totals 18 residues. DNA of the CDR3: TGCGCCAGCAGCCGGGCCCTTGGACTAGGCCCTTCCGGCGGGGAGCTGTTTTTT. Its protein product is CASSRALGLGPSGGELFF.

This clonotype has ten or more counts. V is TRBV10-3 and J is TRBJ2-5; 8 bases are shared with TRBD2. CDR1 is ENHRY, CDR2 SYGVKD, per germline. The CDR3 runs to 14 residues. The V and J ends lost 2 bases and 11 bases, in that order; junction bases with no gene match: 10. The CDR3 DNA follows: TGTGCCATCAGTGAGGGACTATATGGGACTAGTCAGTACTTC. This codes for CAISEGLYGTSQYF.

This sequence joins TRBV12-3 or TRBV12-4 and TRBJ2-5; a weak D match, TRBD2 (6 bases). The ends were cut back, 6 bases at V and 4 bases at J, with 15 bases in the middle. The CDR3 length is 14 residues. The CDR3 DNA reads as TGTGCCAGCAGCCTCGCTAGCGAAGCAGAGACCCAGTACTTC. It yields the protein CASSLASEAETQYF.

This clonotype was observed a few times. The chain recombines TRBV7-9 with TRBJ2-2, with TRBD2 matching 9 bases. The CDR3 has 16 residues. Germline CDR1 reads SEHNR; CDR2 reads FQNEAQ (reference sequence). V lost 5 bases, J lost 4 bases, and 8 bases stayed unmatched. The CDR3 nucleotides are TGTGCCAGCAGCGTAACCGGACTAGCGAGCACCGGGGAGCTGTTTTTT. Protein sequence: CASSVTGLASTGELFF.

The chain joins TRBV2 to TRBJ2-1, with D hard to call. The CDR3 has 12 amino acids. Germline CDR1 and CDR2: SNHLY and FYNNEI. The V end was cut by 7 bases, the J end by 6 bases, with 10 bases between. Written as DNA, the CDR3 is TGTGCCAGCACGGGTGGCGTCAATGAGCAGTTCTTC. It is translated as CASTGGVNEQFF. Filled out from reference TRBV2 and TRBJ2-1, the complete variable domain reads EPEVTQTPSHQVTQMGQEVILRCVPISNHLYFYWYRQILGQKVEFLVSFYNNEISEKSEIFDDQFSVERPDGSNFTLKIRSTKLEDSAMYFCASTGGVNEQFFGPGTRLTVL.